Listed below are T cell receptor beta chains from one sample, sequenced in a study of neurological immune-mediated disorders. TCRdb reprocessed the 5' RACE reads via MiXCR and lists one record per CDR3 protein. The data hold approximately 80,000 distinct CDR3 sequences, with around 4.5% observed a single time. What was sequenced was PBMCs. Source of these receptors: a woman in her fifties or sixties with multiple sclerosis. Both conserved end residues are part of each CDR3. A D gene is named only where the DNA matches it firmly. For some rows the clone size is stated as once, few or many, or as a class when expanded; others skip it.

J gene: TRBJ1-2
V gene: TRBV20-1
D gene: NA
clone size: many
CDR3 protein: CSAREGVGTLHGYTF
CDR3 DNA: TGCAGTGCTAGAGAAGGGGTGGGGACATTGCATGGCTACACCTTC

J gene: TRBJ1-1
V gene: TRBV2
D gene: NA
clone size: NA
CDR3 protein: CASRGLWTANTEAFF
CDR3 DNA: TGTGCCAGCCGGGGCCTCTGGACAGCCAACACTGAAGCTTTCTTT

J gene: TRBJ2-7
V gene: TRBV19
D gene: TRBD1
clone size: many
CDR3 protein: CASSINRGSWEQYF
CDR3 DNA: TGTGCCAGTAGTATAAACAGGGGGTCGTGGGAGCAGTACTTC

J gene: TRBJ2-5
V gene: TRBV7-9
D gene: TRBD1
clone size: many
CDR3 protein: CASSFVGQVEETQYF
CDR3 DNA: TGTGCCAGCAGCTTTGTGGGACAGGTGGAGGAGACCCAGTACTTC

J gene: TRBJ1-1
V gene: TRBV20-1
D gene: NA
clone size: many
CDR3 protein: CSAKLIQGHTEAFF
CDR3 DNA: TGCAGTGCTAAACTGATCCAGGGACATACTGAAGCTTTCTTT

J gene: TRBJ1-5
V gene: TRBV3-1
D gene: NA
clone size: many
CDR3 protein: CASSHPGNQPQHF
CDR3 DNA: TGTGCCAGCAGCCACCCCGGAAATCAGCCCCAGCATTTT

J gene: TRBJ2-2
V gene: TRBV14
D gene: TRBD2
clone size: many
CDR3 protein: CASSQVVGGLAEAGELFF
CDR3 DNA: TGTGCCAGCAGCCAAGTGGTCGGAGGACTAGCGGAAGCCGGGGAGCTGTTTTTT

J gene: TRBJ2-1
V gene: TRBV3-1
D gene: NA
clone size: many
CDR3 protein: CASSQTGRGSNEQFF
CDR3 DNA: TGTGCCAGCAGCCAAACGGGTAGGGGATCTAATGAGCAGTTCTTC

J gene: TRBJ1-5
V gene: TRBV20-1
D gene: TRBD1
clone size: many
CDR3 protein: CSAVDRVQPQHF
CDR3 DNA: TGCAGTGCTGTAGACAGGGTTCAGCCCCAGCATTTT

J gene: TRBJ2-7
V gene: TRBV5-6
D gene: NA
clone size: many
CDR3 protein: CASSLGAVPSKQYF
CDR3 DNA: TGTGCCAGCAGCTTGGGGGCAGTGCCGAGTAAGCAGTACTTC

J gene: TRBJ2-5
V gene: TRBV7-7
D gene: TRBD1
clone size: many
CDR3 protein: CASSRLGQGETQYF
CDR3 DNA: TGTGCTAGCAGCCGACTGGGACAGGGTGAGACCCAGTACTTC

J gene: TRBJ2-5
V gene: TRBV5-1
D gene: TRBD2
clone size: many
CDR3 protein: CASTPLGGGAGETQYF
CDR3 DNA: TGCGCCAGCACCCCCCTAGGCGGGGGGGCTGGAGAGACCCAGTACTTC

J gene: TRBJ1-2
V gene: TRBV5-6
D gene: NA
clone size: once
CDR3 protein: CASSCVTLNYGYTF
CDR3 DNA: TGTGCCAGCAGCTGCGTGACACTGAACTATGGCTACACCTTC

J gene: TRBJ2-5
V gene: TRBV20-1
D gene: NA
clone size: many
CDR3 protein: CSASIGGETQYF
CDR3 DNA: TGCAGTGCTAGTATTGGGGGAGAGACCCAGTACTTC

J gene: TRBJ2-5
V gene: TRBV7-2
D gene: TRBD1
clone size: many
CDR3 protein: CASSPLGTARETQYF
CDR3 DNA: TGTGCCAGCAGCCCTTTGGGGACAGCACGGGAGACCCAGTACTTC

J gene: TRBJ1-5
V gene: TRBV10-3
D gene: NA
clone size: many
CDR3 protein: CAISDSELSNQPQHF
CDR3 DNA: TGTGCCATCAGTGATTCAGAGCTCAGCAATCAGCCCCAGCATTTT

J gene: TRBJ2-3
V gene: TRBV6-5
D gene: TRBD2
clone size: many
CDR3 protein: CASSLGLAADTQYF
CDR3 DNA: TGTGCCAGCAGCCTGGGACTAGCGGCAGATACGCAGTATTTT

J gene: TRBJ1-1
V gene: TRBV5-1
D gene: NA
clone size: many
CDR3 protein: CASSLSAGPNTEAFF
CDR3 DNA: TGCGCCAGCAGCTTGTCGGCAGGGCCGAACACTGAAGCTTTCTTT

J gene: TRBJ2-5
V gene: TRBV29-1
D gene: NA
clone size: many
CDR3 protein: CSVRNRRGQETQYF
CDR3 DNA: TGCAGCGTTCGAAACAGGAGGGGGCAAGAGACCCAGTACTTC

J gene: TRBJ1-2
V gene: TRBV9
D gene: TRBD1
clone size: many
CDR3 protein: CASSVAPQGAGGGYTF
CDR3 DNA: TGTGCCAGCAGCGTAGCTCCCCAGGGGGCCGGGGGTGGCTACACCTTC

J gene: TRBJ2-2
V gene: TRBV20-1
D gene: NA
clone size: few
CDR3 protein: CSASGLVGGELFF
CDR3 DNA: TGCAGTGCATCCGGTTTAGTGGGCGGGGAGCTGTTTTTT

J gene: TRBJ2-2
V gene: TRBV5-1
D gene: TRBD1
clone size: many
CDR3 protein: CASSQLQGGTGELFF
CDR3 DNA: TGCGCCAGCAGCCAGTTACAGGGGGGCACCGGGGAGCTGTTTTTT

J gene: TRBJ2-3
V gene: TRBV28
D gene: TRBD1
clone size: many
CDR3 protein: CASSGTGGSADTQYF
CDR3 DNA: TGTGCCAGCAGTGGGACAGGAGGTAGCGCAGATACGCAGTATTTT

J gene: TRBJ1-4
V gene: TRBV6-5
D gene: NA
clone size: many
CDR3 protein: CASRTQARNEKLFF
CDR3 DNA: TGTGCCAGCAGAACCCAGGCGCGGAATGAAAAACTGTTTTTT

J gene: TRBJ1-6
V gene: TRBV3-1
D gene: NA
clone size: many
CDR3 protein: CASSQDGRVIPSPLHF
CDR3 DNA: TGTGCCAGCAGCCAAGATGGGAGGGTTATACCTTCACCCCTCCACTTT

J gene: TRBJ2-1
V gene: TRBV3-1
D gene: TRBD2
clone size: many
CDR3 protein: CASSQARGGQFF
CDR3 DNA: TGTGCCAGCAGCCAAGCCCGGGGGGGTCAGTTCTTC

J gene: TRBJ2-5
V gene: TRBV7-8
D gene: NA
clone size: many
CDR3 protein: CASSFRQASLLSQETQYF
CDR3 DNA: TGTGCCAGCAGCTTCCGCCAAGCCTCACTGCTCTCTCAAGAGACCCAGTACTTC

J gene: TRBJ1-2
V gene: TRBV20-1
D gene: TRBD1
clone size: many
CDR3 protein: CSARARRQGGYGYTF
CDR3 DNA: TGCAGTGCTAGAGCTCGAAGACAGGGAGGCTATGGCTACACCTTC